The present T cell receptor (beta chain) was sequenced within a study of blood T cell repertoires in COVID-19 (TCRdb year 2020). About the investigation overall: Collaborator samples came from the United States, Italy and Spain and covered acute and convalescent phases of COVID-19. The material from the prospective study consisted of cDNA or gDNA derived from T cells, B-cell-depleted T cells, or PBMCs. The dataset comprised deeply sampled blood TCRbeta repertoires from subjects exposed to, actively infected with, or recovered from COVID-19. A freely available public database, intended as a resource for researchers studying the immune response to SARS-CoV-2, is where the repertoires were released. The samples were drawn from two sources: the first 160 participants of the ongoing ImmuneRACE study, and fewer than 1,500 subjects contributed by 6 global collaborators. A de-identified subject ID, COVID-19 status, age in years and sex were almost always included in the sample metadata. Where HLA class I and class II types were available, the types were taken from metadata supplied by the sample provider, not from assay-based typing.

Notes on this clone: The target of this receptor is not known. No base-level quality is on record; no much larger clone is a single base apart.

The collaborating institutions used their own protocols to collect whole blood in K2EDTA tubes. Collaborator samples were shipped for TCRbeta analysis as frozen whole blood, isolated PBMCs, or DNA extracted from either sample type. CDR1 and CDR2 are read off the germline V gene as SGHTA and FQGNSA. V loses 0 bases, J loses 9 bases, and the germline ends lie 15 bases apart. The CDR3 contains 16 residues, cysteine and phenylalanine counted. CDR3 DNA is the only sequence kept; it has 48 bases, read in frame from the first base. The immunoSEQ Assay, a bias-controlled multiplex PCR, was used to amplify TCRbeta CDR3 regions from genomic DNA. The published analysis was carried out like this. The number of nucleated cells in each sample was estimated from the amplification of reference gene primers within the assay. To quantify the absolute abundance of each unique TCRbeta CDR3 rearrangement, sequence reads were collapsed and filtered. For each sample, productive Simpson clonality was calculated by taking the square root of Simpson's diversity index across productive rearrangements. TCRdb carries this immuneACCESS record with in-frame sequences only. Its versions omit some clonotypes, under half of them owing to an unresolved V gene in the studies checked, with the rest unexplained. V, J and clone size are those of that table, while D and trimming were read from the DNA. Present in this sample are 150,000 to 190,000 clones, roughly 71% of which were seen just once. The ten largest make up around 3.5% of the sample.

General study outcomes and caveats: Clinical and demographic metadata were provided uncurated, with the amount varying by source and participant.

The receptor chain draws on TRBV7-2 and TRBJ1-6; the D gene is possibly TRBD1, with 5 bases matching. The sequenced material came from peripheral blood. This TCR was sampled from a woman older than 75 with acute or convalescent COVID-19. This receptor carries the CDR3 CASSLAVGGVGSPLHF. The bases read TGTGCCAGCAGCTTAGCGGTCGGGGGGGTTGGTTCACCCCTCCACTTT.